This T cell receptor beta chain was observed in a study of cytomegalovirus exposure and HLA in healthy donors. The study's findings and limits: As immune exposure information, only CMV serostatus was available.

PCR employed 60 Vbeta and 13 Jbeta primers. Sequencing was performed with immunoSEQ multiplex PCR; in TCRdb, only in-frame clones are kept and a portion is missing. The repertoire holds over 100,000 clones, with around 10% as singletons. The CDR3 loop spans 15 amino acids. Germline V CDR1 and CDR2: SGHRS, YFSETQ. V gave up 1 base and J gave up 0 bases, with 11 bases separating them. As regards this clone: Its target is not known.

The TCR originated in a woman between 40 and 50 years old in good health and CMV-seropositive. The V and J genes are TRBV5-1 and TRBJ2-7; D gene uncertain. The sequencing input was PBMCs. CDR3 bases: TGCGCCAGCAGCTTGTTGGGCACTGCCTCCTACGAGCAGTACTTC. This translates into CASSLLGTASYEQYF.